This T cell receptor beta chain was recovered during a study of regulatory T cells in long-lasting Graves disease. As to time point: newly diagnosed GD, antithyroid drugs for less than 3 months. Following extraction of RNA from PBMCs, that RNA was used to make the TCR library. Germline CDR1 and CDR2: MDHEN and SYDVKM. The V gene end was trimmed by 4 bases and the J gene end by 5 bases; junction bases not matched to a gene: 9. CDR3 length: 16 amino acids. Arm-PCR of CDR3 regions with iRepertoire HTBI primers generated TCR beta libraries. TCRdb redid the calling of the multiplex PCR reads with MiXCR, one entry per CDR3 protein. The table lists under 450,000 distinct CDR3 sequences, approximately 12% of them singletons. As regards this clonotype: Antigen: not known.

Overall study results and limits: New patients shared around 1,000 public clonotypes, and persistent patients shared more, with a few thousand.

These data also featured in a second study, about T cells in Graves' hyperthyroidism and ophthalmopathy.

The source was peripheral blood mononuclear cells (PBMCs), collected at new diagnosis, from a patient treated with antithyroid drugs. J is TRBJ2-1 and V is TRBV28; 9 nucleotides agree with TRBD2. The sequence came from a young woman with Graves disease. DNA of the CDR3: TGTGCCAGCAGTTCTTTGGGACTAGCAGACGACAATGAGCAGTTCTTC. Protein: CASSSLGLADDNEQFF.